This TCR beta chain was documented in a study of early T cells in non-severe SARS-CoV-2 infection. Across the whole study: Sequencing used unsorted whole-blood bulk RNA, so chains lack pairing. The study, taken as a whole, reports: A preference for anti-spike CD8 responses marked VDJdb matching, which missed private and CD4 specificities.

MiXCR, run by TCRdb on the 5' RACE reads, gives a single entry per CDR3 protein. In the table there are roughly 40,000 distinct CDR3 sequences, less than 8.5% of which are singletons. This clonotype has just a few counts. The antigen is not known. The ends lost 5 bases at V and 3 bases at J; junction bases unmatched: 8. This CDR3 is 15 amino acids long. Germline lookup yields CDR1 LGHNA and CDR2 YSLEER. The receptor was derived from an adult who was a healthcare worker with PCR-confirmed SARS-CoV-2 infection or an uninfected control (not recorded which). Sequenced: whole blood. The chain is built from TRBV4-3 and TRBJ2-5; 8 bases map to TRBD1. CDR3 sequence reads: CASSGTTGEEETQYF. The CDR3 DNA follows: TGCGCCAGCAGCGGGACGACAGGGGAGGAAGAGACCCAGTACTTC.